This TCR beta chain was recorded in a study of OX40 agonist ivuxolimab in advanced cancers. About the full investigation: The costimulatory receptor OX40 (CD134) was targeted by ivuxolimab, a fully human IgG2 agonistic monoclonal antibody. Partial responses occurred in three dose-escalation patients, of whom one had hepatocellular carcinoma and two had cutaneous melanoma. Among the roughly 52 dose-escalation patients, around 19 had hepatocellular carcinoma, approximately 15 melanoma, 9 renal cell carcinoma and 9 head and neck cancer. Intravenous ivuxolimab was administered to patients every 2 weeks at six dose levels: 0.01, 0.1, 0.3, 1.5, 3 and 10 mg/kg. The paper describes the monotherapy dose-escalation part (N = 52 patients) of the phase I trial of ivuxolimab. Peripheral TCRbeta sequencing was intended to test whether TCR sequence diversity was altered and clonal T-cell expansion was caused by ivuxolimab. The dose-escalation cohort was around 83% male with a mean age of about 60 years, ranging from about 23 to 85. Patients were allowed to have had prior anti-PD-1, anti-PD-L1 or anti-CTLA-4 therapy, and around 40% of the dose-escalation patients had previously received checkpoint inhibitors. Study-wide findings and limitations: After ivuxolimab, more expanded clones were found on average in CD8+ T cells than in CD4+ T cells. The antigen specificity of the clonally expanded peripheral T cells was not determined. Low levels of normalized T-cell clonal expansion were also seen in some patients who did not respond. At doses of 0.1 to 3.0 mg/kg, clonal expansion of both CD4+ and CD8+ blood T cells was observed from baseline to week 6. In the 0.1-3.0 mg/kg groups, partial responders had among the lowest normalized peripheral clonal expansion, particularly in CD8+ T cells.

Patients with a history of autoimmune disease or receiving systemic immunosuppression were excluded from the trial. Peripheral blood for TCR sequencing was drawn from every dose cohort at baseline, at cycle 4 day 1 and at cycle 7 day 1. The samples were taken from a phase I, first-in-human, multicenter, open-label dose-escalation trial of ivuxolimab. Adults with locally advanced or metastatic head and neck squamous cell, hepatocellular, melanoma or renal cell carcinoma were enrolled in the trial. Before TCR sequencing, CD4+ and CD8+ T cells were separately sorted from peripheral blood. Genomic DNA was extracted from sorted cells for sequencing of the TCRbeta CDR3 region. The immunoSEQ Assay was used to sequence the TCRbeta CDR3 regions. In its TCRdb copy, this immuneACCESS table keeps in-frame sequences only and misses some clones. Where compared with another copy, unresolved V genes explain less than half of these, and the others have no known cause. The sample yields around 80,000 clones; under 90% were counted once. The top ten constitute 0.4% to 0.5% of the sample.

According to the germline V gene, CDR1 reads MGHRA and CDR2 reads YSYEKL. The CDR3, from cysteine to phenylalanine, totals 16 residues. Just the 48-base CDR3 DNA is kept, in frame starting at base 1. The junction carries 7 bases between V and J, which are trimmed by 1 base and 0 bases respectively. As concerns this clone: Its antigen is currently not known. Base qualities are not at hand, and no much larger clone is one base apart.

This sequence was found in an adult with an advanced solid tumor such as melanoma, head and neck, liver or kidney cancer. The chain is assembled from TRBV4-1 and TRBJ1-6; the D gene is unclear. Sequenced material: CD4+ or CD8+ T cells sorted from blood, taken in a trial of the OX40 agonist ivuxolimab. The DNA is as follows: TGCGCCAGCAGCCAAGTGAGGAGCTCCTATAATTCACCCCTCCACTTT. Its amino acids are CASSQVRSSYNSPLHF.